The clone carrying this T cell receptor beta chain was counted once. The target antigen is unknown. The source of the sample is a study of T cell responses to AZD1222 COVID-19 vaccine. Study-wide results and caveats: Donors were mostly white British, more females; clonal diversity possibly underestimated. Vaccine-associated CD4 TCRs spanned spike, dominant at 160-218 and 743-854.

In germline, CDR1 is MDHEN, CDR2 SYDVKM. CDR3 length: 14 amino acids. V was shortened by 6 bases and J by 5 bases, with 14 bases between the two germline ends. Method: immunoSEQ multiplex PCR; TCRdb's copy keeps in-frame clones and lacks some. The sample records over 75,000 clones, 85% to 90% being singletons. This clonotype originated in an adult in good health. The sample in question was peripheral blood, obtained on day 0 of AZD1222 vaccination. The rearrangement uses TRBV28 and TRBJ2-1, with D unclear. The CDR3 reads CASSPPLGNNEQFF. The CDR3, as DNA: TGTGCCAGCAGCCCCCCCTTAGGCAACAATGAGCAGTTCTTC.